This TCR beta chain emerged from a study of cytomegalovirus exposure and HLA in healthy donors. About the study: Of about 390 genotyped donors, 75% to 90% grouped in the Caucasian-associated ancestry cluster. Study-wide results and limits: Analysis was performed later, and it showed HLA-associated TCR beta chains to be more clonally expanded than equally common others. Later work associated more than 15,000 TCR beta sequences with HLA alleles at 0.05 false discovery rate. Presence/absence results assume similar sequencing depth per donor, which may not hold.

There are 13 residues in the CDR3. The ends were cut back, 7 bases at V and 6 bases at J, with 13 bases in the middle. CDR1 and CDR2 from the germline V gene are MNHNS and SASEGT. The study ran its PCR with 60 Vbeta and 13 Jbeta primers. The method was immunoSEQ multiplex PCR; TCRdb's version includes in-frame clones alone and lacks a portion of them. The table includes 150,000 to 200,000 clones, 82% detected once. In regard to this clone: Its specificity is unknown.

The sample was PBMCs. The chain is built from TRBV6-1 and TRBJ1-5; tentative D call: TRBD1 (5 bases). The receptor was isolated from a girl aged 2 to 10 in good health and CMV-seropositive. CDR3 sequence: CASNEGPSQPQHF. DNA of the CDR3: TGTGCCAGCAATGAGGGGCCCAGTCAGCCCCAGCATTTT.